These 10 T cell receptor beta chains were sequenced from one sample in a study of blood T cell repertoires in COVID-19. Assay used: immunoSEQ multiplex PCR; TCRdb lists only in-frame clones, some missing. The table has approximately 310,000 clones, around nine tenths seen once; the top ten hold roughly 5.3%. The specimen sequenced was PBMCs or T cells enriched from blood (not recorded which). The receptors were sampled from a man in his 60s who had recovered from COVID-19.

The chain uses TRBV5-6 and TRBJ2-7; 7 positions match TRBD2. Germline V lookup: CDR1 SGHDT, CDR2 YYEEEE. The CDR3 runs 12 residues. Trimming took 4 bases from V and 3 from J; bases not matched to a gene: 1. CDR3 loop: CASSTGGYEQYF. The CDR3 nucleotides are TGTGCCAGCAGCACGGGGGGCTACGAGCAGTACTTC.

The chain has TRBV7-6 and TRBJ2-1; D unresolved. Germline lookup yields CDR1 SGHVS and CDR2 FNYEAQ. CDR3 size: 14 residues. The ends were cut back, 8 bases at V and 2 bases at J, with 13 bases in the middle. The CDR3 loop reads CASSPGRTYNEQFF. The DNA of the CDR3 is TGTGCCAGCTCTCCTGGCAGGACCTACAATGAGCAGTTCTTC. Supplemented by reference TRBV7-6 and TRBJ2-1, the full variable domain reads GAGVSQSPRYKVTKRGQDVALRCDPISGHVSLYWYRQALGQGPEFLTYFNYEAQQDKSGLPNDRFSAERPEGSISTLTIQRTEQRDSAMYRCASSPGRTYNEQFFGPGTRLTVL.

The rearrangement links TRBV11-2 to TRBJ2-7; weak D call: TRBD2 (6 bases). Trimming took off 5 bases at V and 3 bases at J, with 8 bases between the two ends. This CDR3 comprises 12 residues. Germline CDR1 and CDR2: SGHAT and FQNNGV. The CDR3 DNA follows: TGTGCCAGCAGCCCCGGGGGCTACGAGCAGTACTTC. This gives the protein CASSPGGYEQYF.

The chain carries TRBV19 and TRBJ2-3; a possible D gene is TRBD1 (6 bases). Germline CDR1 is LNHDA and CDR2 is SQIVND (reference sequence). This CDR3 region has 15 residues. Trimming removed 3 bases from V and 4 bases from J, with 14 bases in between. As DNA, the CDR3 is TGTGCCAGTAGTATTTATGCAGGGGTCCCAGATACGCAGTATTTT. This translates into CASSIYAGVPDTQYF.

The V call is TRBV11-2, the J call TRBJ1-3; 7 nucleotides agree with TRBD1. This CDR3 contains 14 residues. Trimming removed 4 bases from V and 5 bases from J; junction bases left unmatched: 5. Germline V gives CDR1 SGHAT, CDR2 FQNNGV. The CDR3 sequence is CASSSSTGRNTIYF. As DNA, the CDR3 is TGTGCCAGCAGCTCCTCGACAGGGAGAAACACCATATATTTT.

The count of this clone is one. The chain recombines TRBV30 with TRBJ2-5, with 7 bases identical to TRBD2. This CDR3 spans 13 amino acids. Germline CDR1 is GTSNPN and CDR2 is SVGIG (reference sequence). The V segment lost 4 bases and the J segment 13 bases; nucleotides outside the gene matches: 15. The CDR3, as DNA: TGTGCCTGGACCCCCCTTCGGGCGTCGGGGGGGTACTTC. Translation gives CAWTPLRASGGYF.

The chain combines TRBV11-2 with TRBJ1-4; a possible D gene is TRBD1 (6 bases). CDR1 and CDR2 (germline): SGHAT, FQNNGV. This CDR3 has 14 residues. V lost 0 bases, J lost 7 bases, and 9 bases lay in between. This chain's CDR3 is CASSLEQGSEKLFF. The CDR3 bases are TGTGCCAGCAGCTTAGAACAGGGAAGTGAAAAACTGTTTTTT.

Here the CDR3 reads CASSDQDTYEQYF. The CDR3 nucleotides read TGTGCCAGCTCAGATCAGGACACTTACGAGCAGTACTTC. The chain couples TRBV18 to TRBJ2-7, with D possibly being TRBD1 (5 bases). The CDR3 is 13 amino acids. Germline V gives CDR1 KGHSH, CDR2 LQKENI. V was trimmed by 5 bases and J by 4 bases, leaving 12 bases between them.

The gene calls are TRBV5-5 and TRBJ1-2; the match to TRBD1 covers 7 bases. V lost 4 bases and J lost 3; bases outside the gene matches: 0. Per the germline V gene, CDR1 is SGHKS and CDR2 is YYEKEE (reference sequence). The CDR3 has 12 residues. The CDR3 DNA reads TGTGCCAGCAGCCAGGGGGACTATGGCTACACCTTC. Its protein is CASSQGDYGYTF. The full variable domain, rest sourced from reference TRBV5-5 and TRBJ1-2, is DAGVTQSPTHLIKTRGQQVTLRCSPISGHKSVSWYQQVLGQGPQFIFQYYEKEERGRGNFPDRFSARQFPNYSSELNVNALLLGDSALYLCASSQGDYGYTFGSGTRLTVV.

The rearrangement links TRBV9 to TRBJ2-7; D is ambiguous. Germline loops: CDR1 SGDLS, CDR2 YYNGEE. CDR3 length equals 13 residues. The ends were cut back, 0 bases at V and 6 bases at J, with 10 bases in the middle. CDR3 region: CASSVDQALEQYF. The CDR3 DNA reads TGTGCCAGCAGCGTAGATCAGGCCCTCGAGCAGTACTTC.